The T cell receptor beta chain under discussion was sequenced for a study of T-cell reconstitution after alpha-beta-depleted transplantation in children. General study results and limits: Most T-cell counts and diversity one year after the transplant came from T cells that were newly produced.

Unique molecular identifiers were built into the TCRbeta library. TCRdb ran MiXCR on the PCR reads and lists one entry per CDR3 protein. The sample consists of hundreds of thousands of distinct CDR3 sequences, 23% of them appearing once. The V gene lost 0 bases and the J gene lost 10 bases, with 15 bases spanning the gap. The length of the CDR3 is 14 residues. The germline CDR1 and CDR2 sequences are LGHNA and YNFKEQ. Worth noting for this clonotype: The antigen is not known.

Sequenced here: PBMCs, mostly from graft donor cells, sampled 360 days after TCRalphabeta/CD19-depleted stem cell transplant. J is TRBJ1-1 and V is TRBV4-2; D remains unclear. This sequence originates from a boy in the first two years of life who had a stem cell transplant for acute myeloid leukemia, so the T cells may come from the graft donor. The DNA for the CDR3 is TGTGCCAGCAGCCAAGAAAAGGCCCGAGTAAGAGCTTTCTTT. This gives the protein CASSQEKARVRAFF.